Below are 7 T cell receptor beta chains sequenced from a single sample in a study of blood T cell repertoires in COVID-19. Profiled with immunoSEQ multiplex PCR; TCRdb holds only in-frame clones, not every one. The table lists approximately 220,000 clones, 86% of them singletons. The material sequenced was PBMCs or T cells enriched from blood (not recorded which). Source of these receptors: a woman aged 40 to 50 with acute COVID-19.

The rearrangement joins TRBV10-3 to TRBJ2-1; D is unresolved. Germline V gene lookup returns CDR1 ENHRY and CDR2 SYGVKD. The CDR3 covers 12 residues. Trimming removed 3 bases at V and 10 bases at J, with 10 bases between. CDR3 sequence reads: CAISDTPPEQFF. CDR3 DNA: TGTGCCATCAGTGATACTCCGCCCGAGCAGTTCTTC.

The CDR3 sequence: CASSLGPQSGYGYTF. DNA of the CDR3: TGTGCCAGCAGCTTAGGGCCTCAATCAGGGTATGGCTACACCTTC. This chain joins TRBV7-9 and TRBJ1-2; D possibly corresponds to TRBD1 (5 bases). The CDR3 runs to 15 residues. Germline V CDR1 and CDR2: SEHNR, FQNEAQ (reference sequence). V was pared by 1 base and J by 5 bases, with 14 bases between.

The V call is TRBV6-2 or TRBV6-3, the J call TRBJ2-2, with 9 bases that match TRBD1. This CDR3 region has 15 residues. Germline lookup yields CDR1 MNHEY and CDR2 SVGEGT. With 4 bases clipped from V and 6 bases from J, the junction kept 6 bases outside the gene matches. The DNA for the CDR3 is TGTGCCAGCAGTTCCGGGGACAGGGTGGCCGGGGAGCTGTTTTTT. This translates into CASSSGDRVAGELFF.

This sequence joins TRBV11-2 and TRBJ2-7, with TRBD2 matching over 8 bases. CDR1 and CDR2 (germline): SGHAT, FQNNGV. The CDR3 consists of 15 residues. Germline trimming cut 5 bases from V and 2 bases from J; bases unmatched to any gene: 8. The CDR3 loop is CASSLGSGGAYEQYF. CDR3 coding DNA: TGTGCCAGCAGCCTGGGGTCGGGAGGGGCCTACGAGCAGTACTTC. The variable domain in full, with the rest retrieved from reference TRBV11-2 and TRBJ2-7, is EAGVAQSPRYKIIEKRQSVAFWCNPISGHATLYWYQQILGQGPKLLIQFQNNGVVDDSQLPKDRFSAERLKGVDSTLKIQPAKLEDSAVYLCASSLGSGGAYEQYFGPGTRLTVT.

This clone was seen a single time. This chain uses TRBV4-3 with TRBJ2-1; TRBD2 matches at 13 bases. V shed 3 bases and J 7 bases; nucleotides not matched to a gene: 12. The CDR3 runs to 18 residues. Germline V gene lookup returns CDR1 LGHNA and CDR2 YSLEER. DNA of the CDR3: TGCGCCAGCAGCCATCTCGGGGGACTAGCGGGGAGTAGGAATGAGCAGTTCTTC. Translation gives CASSHLGGLAGSRNEQFF.

The chain links TRBV28 to TRBJ1-1, with D possibly TRBD1 on 6 matching bases. The CDR3 extends over 15 amino acids. Germline values: CDR1 MDHEN, CDR2 SYDVKM. Trimming removed 4 bases from V and 5 bases from J, with 17 bases in between. The CDR3 region is CASSSTGSGFTEAFF. For the CDR3, the DNA is TGTGCCAGCAGTTCGACAGGATCGGGGTTTACTGAAGCTTTCTTT.

V usage is TRBV5-1 and J usage is TRBJ2-2; possibly TRBD2 for D (5 bases). V was pared by 2 bases and J by 3 bases, with 11 bases between. Germline loops: CDR1 SGHRS, CDR2 YFSETQ. The CDR3 consists of 15 residues. CDR3 nucleotides: TGCGCCAGCAGCTTAACCGCCGGGGACACCGGGGAGCTGTTTTTT. Encoded protein: CASSLTAGDTGELFF.